One sample yielded the 21 T cell receptor beta chains listed below, sequenced in a study of glioma-infiltrating T cells. Using RNA template, CDR3s of TCR alpha and beta were amplified with iRepertoire arm-PCR. TCRdb used MiXCR to reprocess the multiplex PCR reads, holding one entry per CDR3 protein. The data show about 140,000 distinct CDR3 sequences, about two fifths seen once. Sequences were obtained from glioma tissue, nonneoplastic brain tissue, or PBMCs (not recorded which). The origin of the receptors is a human donor with low-grade glioma or glioblastoma, undergoing nonglioma brain surgery, or in good health (not recorded which).

The gene calls are TRBV28 and TRBJ2-7; a possible D gene is TRBD2 (6 bases). Germline V gene sequence: CDR1 MDHEN, CDR2 SYDVKM. This CDR3 comprises 17 residues. Trimming took 4 bases from V and 5 from J, leaving 24 bases between them. Here the CDR3 DNA reads TGTGCCAGCAGTTCCTCCAGAGCGGGTTTTAGGATCGACGAGCAGTACTTC. Translated, it gives CASSSSRAGFRIDEQYF. The complete variable domain, with remaining parts taken from reference TRBV28 and TRBJ2-7, reads DVKVTQSSRYLVKRTGEKVFLECVQDMDHENMFWYRQDPGLGLRLIYFSYDVKMKEKGDIPEGYSVSREKKERFSLILESASTNQTSMYLCASSSSRAGFRIDEQYFGPGTRLTVT.

V gene TRBV28 combines with J gene TRBJ2-6; the match to TRBD1 covers 9 bases. The V gene's germline CDR1 is MDHEN and CDR2 SYDVKM. The CDR3 is 16 amino acids. V lost 6 bases, J lost 3 bases, and 6 bases stayed unmatched. The CDR3 DNA reads TGTGCCAGCAGCAGGACAGGGGTAGGTGGGGCCAACGTCCTGACTTTC. Translation: CASSRTGVGGANVLTF. Filled out from reference TRBV28 and TRBJ2-6, the complete variable domain reads DVKVTQSSRYLVKRTGEKVFLECVQDMDHENMFWYRQDPGLGLRLIYFSYDVKMKEKGDIPEGYSVSREKKERFSLILESASTNQTSMYLCASSRTGVGGANVLTFGAGSRLTVL.

In nucleotides, the CDR3 is TGTGCCAGCAGCCAACTTTCAGATACGCAGTATTTT. As protein: CASSQLSDTQYF. The chain is built from TRBV14 and TRBJ2-3; D is ambiguous. The CDR3 runs to 12 residues. With 2 bases removed from V and 4 bases from J, the gap between germline ends came to 4 bases. Germline V gives CDR1 SGHDN, CDR2 FVKESK.

The V call is TRBV6-2 or TRBV6-3, the J call TRBJ2-7; a possible D gene is TRBD1 (6 bases). This CDR3 comprises 14 residues. With 0 bases removed from V and 6 bases from J, the gap between germline ends came to 12 bases. The germline CDR1 and CDR2 sequences are MNHEY and SVGEGT. CDR3 in amino acids: CASSYSLGAFEQYF. CDR3 nucleotides: TGTGCCAGCAGTTACTCGCTGGGGGCGTTCGAGCAGTACTTC.

The chain carries TRBV12-5 and TRBJ2-3; no definite D call. In germline, CDR1 is LGHNT, CDR2 FRNRAP. CDR3 length: 12 residues. V was clipped by 2 bases and J by 2 bases, with 2 bases between them. CDR3 protein: CASGLNTDTQYF. CDR3 coding DNA: TGTGCTAGTGGTTTGAACACAGATACGCAGTATTTT.

This clonotype has a handful of counts. The chain employs TRBV6-2 or TRBV6-3 and TRBJ2-2; the D is unclear. The CDR3 runs to 12 residues. V was clipped by 7 bases and J by 3 bases, with 6 bases between them. The germline gives CDR1 MNHEY, CDR2 SVGEGT. The CDR3: CASTSDTGELFF. The CDR3 DNA is TGTGCCAGCACTTCAGACACCGGGGAGCTGTTTTTT.

The J gene is TRBJ2-7, the V gene TRBV29-1, with a weak D call TRBD2 (7 bases). CDR1 and CDR2 (germline): SQVTM, ANQGSEA. CDR3 size: 12 residues. V gave up 4 bases and J gave up 6 bases, with 13 bases separating them. The CDR3 region has the DNA TGCAGCGTTGGTTCGGGGGGCGCCGAGCAGTACTTC. It specifies CSVGSGGAEQYF.

This clonotype was counted only a few times. The chain combines TRBV6-1 with TRBJ1-1; 8 nucleotides match TRBD1. V was clipped by 7 bases and J by 6 bases; unmatched bases: 10. CDR1 is MNHNS, CDR2 SASEGT, per germline. This CDR3 comprises 14 residues. This chain's CDR3 is CASKMSGGQAEAFF. As DNA, the CDR3 is TGTGCCAGCAAAATGTCAGGGGGACAGGCTGAAGCTTTCTTT.

Remarks on this clonotype: The junction shows a germline mismatch at one end, possibly a read error. The chain couples TRBV24-1 to TRBJ2-3; 7 bases are shared with TRBD1. There are 14 residues in the CDR3. Germline V CDR1 and CDR2: KGHDR, SFDVKD. CDR3 coding DNA: TGTGCCACCAATGATCCCCTAAGACAGGGCACGCAGTATTTT. Residues: CATNDPLRQGTQYF.

CDR3 bases: TGCAGTGTTCCCCTAAGGAACACTGAAGCTTTCTTT. Translation: CSVPLRNTEAFF. The chain combines TRBV20-1 with TRBJ1-1, with unresolved D. CDR3 size: 12 residues. V lost 7 bases and J 1 base, leaving 10 bases between the germline ends. CDR1 is DFQATT and CDR2 is SNEGSKA in the germline V gene (reference sequence).

The V call is TRBV20-1, the J call TRBJ2-7; 11 positions match TRBD1. The CDR3 sequence is 15 residues long. Germline V gene lookup returns CDR1 DFQATT and CDR2 SNEGSKA (reference sequence). Trimming at V came to 4 bases and at J to 3 bases, leaving 8 bases not matched to a gene. The CDR3 nucleotides are TGCAGTGCTACCCAGGGACAGGGGGTAGGCTACGAGCAGTACTTC. It is translated as CSATQGQGVGYEQYF.

The chain carries TRBV20-1 and TRBJ2-1; 10 bases map to TRBD2. The CDR3 contains 16 residues. V was clipped by 6 bases and J by 7 bases; unmatched bases: 15. Germline V gene data show CDR1 as DFQATT and CDR2 as SNEGSKA (reference sequence). This CDR3 reads CSARLAGDRSMNEQFF. The CDR3 DNA reads as TGCAGTGCCCGTCTAGCGGGAGATAGGAGTATGAATGAGCAGTTCTTC.

The J gene is TRBJ2-5, the V gene TRBV4-1, with D unclear. Germline values: CDR1 MGHRA, CDR2 YSYEKL. The CDR3 sequence is 15 residues long. With 1 base removed from V and 1 base from J, the gap between germline ends came to 10 bases. This CDR3 reads CASSQVVEIQETQYF. DNA for the CDR3: TGCGCCAGCAGCCAAGTCGTGGAGATCCAAGAGACCCAGTACTTC.

The chain links TRBV25-1 to TRBJ2-3; D gene unclear. CDR1 is MGHDK, CDR2 SYGVNS, per germline. CDR3 length equals 13 residues. V shed 4 bases and J shed 1 base, with 6 bases lying between them. CDR3 loop: CASSGWGTDTQYF. The CDR3 DNA is TGTGCCAGCAGTGGATGGGGCACAGATACGCAGTATTTT.

With respect to this clonotype: As the CDR3 is not closed by the conserved phenylalanine or tryptophan, this likely results from a read error. This chain joins TRBV27 and TRBJ1-1; the D gene is possibly TRBD1 (5 bases). Looked up from germline, CDR1 is MNHEY and CDR2 is SMNVEV (reference sequence). The CDR3 length is 17 residues. Trimming removed 5 bases at V and 0 bases at J, with 19 bases between. The CDR3 loop is CASSAQTKGPMNTEAFL. The CDR3 DNA is TGTGCCAGCAGTGCGCAAACTAAGGGACCGATGAACACTGAAGCTTTCCTT.

This clonotype turned up a few times. The chain carries TRBV7-6 and TRBJ1-3; no definite D call. The CDR3 is 15 residues long. Germline V CDR1 and CDR2: SGHVS, FNYEAQ. The V end lost 4 bases, the J end lost 0 bases, and 10 bases lay between the germline ends. The CDR3 loop is CASSSDMSSGNTIYF. DNA of the CDR3: TGTGCCAGCAGCTCAGACATGAGCTCTGGAAACACCATATATTTT.

This clonotype occurred a few times. The rearrangement joins TRBV12-3 or TRBV12-4 to TRBJ1-5; D not certain. The CDR3 contains 11 residues. Trimming removed 5 bases from V and 14 bases from J, with 13 bases in between. Written as DNA, the CDR3 is TGTGCCAGCAGTAGAGGGCTAGGAAAGCATTTT. This gives the protein CASSRGLGKHF.

This clonotype has more than one count but fewer than ten. The chain carries TRBV7-2 and TRBJ2-7; either TRBD1 or TRBD2 may supply D (5 bases each). CDR1 and CDR2 from the germline V gene are SGHTA and FQGNSA. With 5 bases removed from V and 8 bases from J, the gap between germline ends came to 19 bases. The CDR3 contains 14 residues. The CDR3 spells CASSQGVGNWQQYF. The CDR3 DNA reads TGTGCCAGCAGCCAGGGAGTAGGAAACTGGCAGCAGTACTTC.

This clonotype was detected ten times or more. V usage is TRBV6-1 and J usage is TRBJ1-5; D gene unclear. The V and J ends lost 5 bases and 3 bases respectively, with 11 bases between them. Germline V gives CDR1 MNHNS, CDR2 SASEGT. The CDR3 has 14 amino acids. The CDR3 DNA is TGTGCCAGCAGTTTAGGGCGGTACAATCAGCCCCAGCATTTT. It encodes CASSLGRYNQPQHF.

This chain joins TRBV12-3 or TRBV12-4 and TRBJ1-1, with 7 bases matching TRBD1. There are 14 residues in the CDR3. V lost 7 bases, J lost 4 bases, and 9 bases stayed unmatched. CDR3 bases: TGTGCCAGCACCCGGTTACAGGGGATCACTGAAGCTTTCTTT. Translating it yields CASTRLQGITEAFF.

This clonotype has more than one count but fewer than ten. The rearrangement uses TRBV4-2 and TRBJ2-3; 7 bases line up with TRBD1. Trimming cost V 2 bases and J 5 bases; bases outside gene matches: 7. This CDR3 comprises 15 residues. Per the germline V gene, CDR1 is LGHNA and CDR2 is YNFKEQ. The CDR3, as DNA: TGTGCCAGCAGCCAACCTACGACAGGGAGAGATACGCAGTATTTT. Translated: CASSQPTTGRDTQYF.